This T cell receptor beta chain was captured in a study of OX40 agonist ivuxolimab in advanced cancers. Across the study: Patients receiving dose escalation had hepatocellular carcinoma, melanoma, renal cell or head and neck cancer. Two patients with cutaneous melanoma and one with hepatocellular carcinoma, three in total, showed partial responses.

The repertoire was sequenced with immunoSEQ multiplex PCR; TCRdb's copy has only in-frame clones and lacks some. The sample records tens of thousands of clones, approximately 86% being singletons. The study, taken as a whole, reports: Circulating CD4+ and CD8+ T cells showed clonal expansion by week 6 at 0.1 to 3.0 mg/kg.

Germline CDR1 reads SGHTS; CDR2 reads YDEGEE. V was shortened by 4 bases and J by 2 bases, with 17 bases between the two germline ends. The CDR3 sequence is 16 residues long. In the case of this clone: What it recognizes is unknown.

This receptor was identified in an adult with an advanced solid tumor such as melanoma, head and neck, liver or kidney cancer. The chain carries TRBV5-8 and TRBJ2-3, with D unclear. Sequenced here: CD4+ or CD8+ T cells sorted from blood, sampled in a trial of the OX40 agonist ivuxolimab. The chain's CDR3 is CASSVLLQRYTDTQYF. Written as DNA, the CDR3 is TGTGCCAGCAGCGTGCTTCTACAGAGATACACAGATACGCAGTATTTT.